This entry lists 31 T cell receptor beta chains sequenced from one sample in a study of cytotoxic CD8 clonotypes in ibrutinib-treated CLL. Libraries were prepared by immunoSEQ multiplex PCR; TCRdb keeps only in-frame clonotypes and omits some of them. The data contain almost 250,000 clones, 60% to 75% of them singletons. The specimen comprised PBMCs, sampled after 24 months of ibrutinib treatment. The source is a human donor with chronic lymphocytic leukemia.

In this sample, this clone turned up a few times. The CDR3 sequence: CASSLNPGSGETQYF. The CDR3 nucleotides are TGTGCCAGCAGCTTAAACCCGGGGAGCGGGGAGACCCAGTACTTC. V usage is TRBV11-1 and J usage is TRBJ2-5, with a possible D match to TRBD2 (6 bases). Deletions cut 2 bases from V and 5 bases from J, with 15 bases between. The CDR3 runs 15 residues. Per the germline V gene, CDR1 is SGHAT and CDR2 is FQDESV (reference sequence).

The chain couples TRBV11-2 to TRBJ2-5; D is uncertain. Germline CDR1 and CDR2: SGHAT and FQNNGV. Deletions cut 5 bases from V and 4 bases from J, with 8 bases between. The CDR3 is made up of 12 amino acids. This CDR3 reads CASSDLRETQYF. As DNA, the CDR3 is TGTGCCAGCAGCGACCTAAGAGAGACCCAGTACTTC.

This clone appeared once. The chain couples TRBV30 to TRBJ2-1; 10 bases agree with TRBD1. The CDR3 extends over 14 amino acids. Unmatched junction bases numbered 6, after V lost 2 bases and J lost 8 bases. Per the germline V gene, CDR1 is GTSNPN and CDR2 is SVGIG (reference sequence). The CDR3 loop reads CAWSFRQGADEQFF. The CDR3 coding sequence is TGTGCCTGGAGTTTTCGACAGGGGGCAGATGAGCAGTTCTTC.

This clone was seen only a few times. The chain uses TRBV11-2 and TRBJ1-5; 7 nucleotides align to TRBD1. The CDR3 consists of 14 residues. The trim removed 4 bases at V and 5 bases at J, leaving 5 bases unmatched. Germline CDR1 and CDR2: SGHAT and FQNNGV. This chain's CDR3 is CASSSTGRHQPQHF. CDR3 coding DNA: TGTGCCAGCAGCTCGACAGGGAGGCATCAGCCCCAGCATTTT.

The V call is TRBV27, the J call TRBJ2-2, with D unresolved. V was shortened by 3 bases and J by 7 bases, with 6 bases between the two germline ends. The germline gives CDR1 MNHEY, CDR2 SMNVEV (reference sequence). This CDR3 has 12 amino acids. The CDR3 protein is CASSLGFGELFF. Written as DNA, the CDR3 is TGTGCCAGCAGTTTGGGGTTCGGGGAGCTGTTTTTT.

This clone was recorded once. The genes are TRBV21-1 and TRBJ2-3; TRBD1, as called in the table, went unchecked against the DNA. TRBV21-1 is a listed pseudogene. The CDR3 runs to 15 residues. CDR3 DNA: TGTGCCAGCAGCAAAGCCGGGACAGGCGGGGATACGCAGTATTTT. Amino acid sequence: CASSKAGTGGDTQYF.

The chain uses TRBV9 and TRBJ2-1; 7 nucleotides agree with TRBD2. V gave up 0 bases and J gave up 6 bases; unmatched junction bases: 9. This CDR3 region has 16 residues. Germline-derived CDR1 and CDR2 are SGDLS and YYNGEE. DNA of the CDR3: TGTGCCAGCAGCGTAGGAGCGGGAAGGTTTGGCAATGAGCAGTTCTTC. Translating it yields CASSVGAGRFGNEQFF.

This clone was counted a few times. CDR3 amino acids: CASSRLQETQYF. The CDR3 DNA reads as TGTGCCAGCAGTCGACTCCAAGAGACCCAGTACTTC. The chain has TRBV27 and TRBJ2-5; D is unresolved. The CDR3 length is 12 residues. Trimming removed 5 bases from V and 1 base from J, with 5 bases in between. Looked up from germline, CDR1 is MNHEY and CDR2 is SMNVEV (reference sequence).

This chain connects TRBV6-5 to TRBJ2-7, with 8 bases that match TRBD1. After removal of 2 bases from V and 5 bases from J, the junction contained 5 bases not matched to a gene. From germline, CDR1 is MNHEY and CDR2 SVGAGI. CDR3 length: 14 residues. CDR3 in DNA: TGTGCCAGCAGTTACCGGACAGGGATCAACGAGCAGTACTTC. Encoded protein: CASSYRTGINEQYF.

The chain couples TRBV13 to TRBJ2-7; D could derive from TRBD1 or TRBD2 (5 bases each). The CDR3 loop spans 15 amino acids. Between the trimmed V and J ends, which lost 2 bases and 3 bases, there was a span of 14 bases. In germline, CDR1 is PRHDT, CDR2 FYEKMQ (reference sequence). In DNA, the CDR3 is TGTGCCAGCAGCTTATCCGGGACGCCGCACTACGAGCAGTACTTC. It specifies CASSLSGTPHYEQYF. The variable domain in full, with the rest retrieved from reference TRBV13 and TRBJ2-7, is AAGVIQSPRHLIKEKRETATLKCYPIPRHDTVYWYQQGPGQDPQFLISFYEKMQSDKGSIPDRFSAQQFSDYHSELNMSSLELGDSALYFCASSLSGTPHYEQYFGPGTRLTVT.

The CDR3 DNA reads TGTGCCAGCAGTTTAGGCCAAATGGGAAACACCATATATTTT. Encoded protein: CASSLGQMGNTIYF. The genes are TRBV28 and TRBJ1-3; D unclear. CDR3 length: 14 amino acids. Germline V gene lookup returns CDR1 MDHEN and CDR2 SYDVKM. Trimming took off 2 bases at V and 4 bases at J, with 9 bases between the two ends.

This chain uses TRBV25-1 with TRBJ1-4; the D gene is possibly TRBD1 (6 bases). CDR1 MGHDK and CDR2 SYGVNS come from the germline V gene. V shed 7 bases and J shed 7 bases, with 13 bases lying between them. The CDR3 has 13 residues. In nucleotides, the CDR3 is TGTGCCAGCAATCAGACAGGTCCTGAAAAACTGTTTTTT. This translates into CASNQTGPEKLFF.

The CDR3 sequence is CASSQGGLGYEQYF. As DNA, the CDR3 is TGCGCCAGCAGTCAAGGGGGGCTAGGCTACGAGCAGTACTTC. The J gene is TRBJ2-7, the V gene TRBV5-1; perhaps D is TRBD1 or TRBD2 (6 bases each). V lost 5 bases and J 3 bases, leaving 15 bases between the germline ends. The V gene's germline CDR1 is SGHRS and CDR2 YFSETQ. This CDR3 region has 14 residues.

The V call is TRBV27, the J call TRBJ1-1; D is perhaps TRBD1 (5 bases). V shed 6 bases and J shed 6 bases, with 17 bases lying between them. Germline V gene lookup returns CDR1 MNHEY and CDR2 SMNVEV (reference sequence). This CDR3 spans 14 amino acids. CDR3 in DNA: TGTGCCAGCAGCCCCATTTTGGGGCCCCCTGAAGCTTTCTTT. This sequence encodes CASSPILGPPEAFF.

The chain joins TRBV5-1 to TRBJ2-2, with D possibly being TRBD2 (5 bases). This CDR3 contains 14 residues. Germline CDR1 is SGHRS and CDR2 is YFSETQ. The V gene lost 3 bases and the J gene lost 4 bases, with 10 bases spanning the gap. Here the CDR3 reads CASSSRTLTGELFF. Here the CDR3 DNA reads TGCGCCAGCAGCTCCCGGACTCTCACCGGGGAGCTGTTTTTT. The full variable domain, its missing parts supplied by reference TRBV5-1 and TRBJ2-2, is KAGVTQTPRYLIKTRGQQVTLSCSPISGHRSVSWYQQTPGQGLQFLFEYFSETQRNKGNFPGRFSGRQFSNSRSEMNVSTLELGDSALYLCASSSRTLTGELFFGEGSRLTVL.

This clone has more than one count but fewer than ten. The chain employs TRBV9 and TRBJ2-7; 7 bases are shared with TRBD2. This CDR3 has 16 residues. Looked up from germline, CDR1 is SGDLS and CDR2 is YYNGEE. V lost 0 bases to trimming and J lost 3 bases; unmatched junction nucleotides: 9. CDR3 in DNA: TGTGCCAGCAGCGTAGGTTGGGACTACCGAATCTACGAGCAGTACTTC. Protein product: CASSVGWDYRIYEQYF.

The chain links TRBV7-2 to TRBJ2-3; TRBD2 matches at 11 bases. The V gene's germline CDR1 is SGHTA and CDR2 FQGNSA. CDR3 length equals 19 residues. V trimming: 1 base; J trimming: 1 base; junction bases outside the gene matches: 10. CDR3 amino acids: CASSLVGLAGGGGTDTQYF. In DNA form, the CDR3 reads TGTGCCAGCAGCTTAGTAGGTCTAGCGGGAGGCGGGGGCACAGATACGCAGTATTTT.

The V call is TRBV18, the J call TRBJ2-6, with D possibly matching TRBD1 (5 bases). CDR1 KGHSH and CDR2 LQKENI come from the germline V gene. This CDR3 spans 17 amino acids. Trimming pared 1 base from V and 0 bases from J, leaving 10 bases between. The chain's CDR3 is CASSPQTVYSGANVLTF. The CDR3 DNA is TGTGCCAGCTCACCACAGACAGTCTACTCTGGGGCCAACGTCCTGACTTTC.

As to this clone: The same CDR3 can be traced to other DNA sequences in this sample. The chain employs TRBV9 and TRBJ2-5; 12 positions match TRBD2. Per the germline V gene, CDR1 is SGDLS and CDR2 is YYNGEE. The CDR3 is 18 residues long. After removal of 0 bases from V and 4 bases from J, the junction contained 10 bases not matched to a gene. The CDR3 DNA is TGTGCCAGCAGCGTAGGCCGACGACTAGCGGGAGAGGGAGAGACCCAGTACTTC. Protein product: CASSVGRRLAGEGETQYF.

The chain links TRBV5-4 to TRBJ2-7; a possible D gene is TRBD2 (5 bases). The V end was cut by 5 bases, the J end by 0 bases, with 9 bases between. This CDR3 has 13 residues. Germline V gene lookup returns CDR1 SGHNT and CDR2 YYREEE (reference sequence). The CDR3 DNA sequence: TGTGCCAGCAGGCACCGGGACTCCTACGAGCAGTACTTC. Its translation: CASRHRDSYEQYF.

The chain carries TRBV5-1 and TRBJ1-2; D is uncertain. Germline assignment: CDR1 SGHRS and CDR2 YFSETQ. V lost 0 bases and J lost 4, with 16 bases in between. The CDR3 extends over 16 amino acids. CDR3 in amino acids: CASSLGWEPRVYGYTF. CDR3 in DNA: TGCGCCAGCAGCTTGGGTTGGGAACCGCGCGTCTATGGCTACACCTTC.

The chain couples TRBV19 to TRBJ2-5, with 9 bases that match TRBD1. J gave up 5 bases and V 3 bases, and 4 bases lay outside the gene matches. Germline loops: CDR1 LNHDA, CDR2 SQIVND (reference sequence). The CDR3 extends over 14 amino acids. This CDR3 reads CASSMGQGRETQYF. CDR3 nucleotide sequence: TGTGCCAGTAGTATGGGACAGGGTAGGGAGACCCAGTACTTC.

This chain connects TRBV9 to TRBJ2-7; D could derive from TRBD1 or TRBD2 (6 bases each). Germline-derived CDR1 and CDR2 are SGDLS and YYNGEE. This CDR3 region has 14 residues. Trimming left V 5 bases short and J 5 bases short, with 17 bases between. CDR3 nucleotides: TGTGCCAGCAGTCCCGGGCTAGGGGGGAACGAGCAGTACTTC. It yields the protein CASSPGLGGNEQYF.

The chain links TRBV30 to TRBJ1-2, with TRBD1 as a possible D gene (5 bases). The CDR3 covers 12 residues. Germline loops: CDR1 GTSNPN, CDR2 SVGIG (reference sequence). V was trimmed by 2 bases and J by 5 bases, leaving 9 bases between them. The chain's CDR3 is CAWSRDGYGYTF. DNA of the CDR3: TGTGCCTGGAGTCGGGACGGGTATGGCTACACCTTC.

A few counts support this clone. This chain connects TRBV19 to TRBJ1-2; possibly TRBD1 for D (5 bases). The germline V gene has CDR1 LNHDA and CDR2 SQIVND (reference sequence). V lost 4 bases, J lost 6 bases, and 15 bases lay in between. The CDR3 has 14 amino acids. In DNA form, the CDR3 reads TGTGCCAGTAGTACCCTACAGGAAAACCATGGCTACACCTTC. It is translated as CASSTLQENHGYTF.

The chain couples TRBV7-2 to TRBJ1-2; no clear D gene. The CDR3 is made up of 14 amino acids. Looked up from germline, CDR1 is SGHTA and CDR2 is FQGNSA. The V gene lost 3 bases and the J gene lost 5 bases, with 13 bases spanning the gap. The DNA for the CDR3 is TGTGCCAGCAGCTTCCAGGCCGGGAAATATGGCTACACCTTC. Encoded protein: CASSFQAGKYGYTF.

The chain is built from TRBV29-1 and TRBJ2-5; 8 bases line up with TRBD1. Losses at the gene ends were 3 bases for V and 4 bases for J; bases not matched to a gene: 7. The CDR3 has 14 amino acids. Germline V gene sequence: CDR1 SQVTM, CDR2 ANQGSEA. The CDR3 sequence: CSVESGGRGETQYF. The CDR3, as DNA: TGCAGCGTTGAGTCAGGGGGCAGGGGAGAGACCCAGTACTTC.

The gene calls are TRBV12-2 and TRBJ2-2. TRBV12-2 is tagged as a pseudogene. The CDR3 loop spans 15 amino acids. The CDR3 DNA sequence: TGTGCAAGTCGCTTCCCTCGGCGGAACACCGGGGAGCTGTTTTTT. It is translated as CASRFPRRNTGELFF.

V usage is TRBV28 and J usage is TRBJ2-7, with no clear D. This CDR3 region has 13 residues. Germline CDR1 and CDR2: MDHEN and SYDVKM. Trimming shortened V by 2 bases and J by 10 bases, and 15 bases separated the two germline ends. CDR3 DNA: TGTGCCAGCAGTTTAGGAACCCTCCTCCGACAGTACTTC. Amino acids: CASSLGTLLRQYF.

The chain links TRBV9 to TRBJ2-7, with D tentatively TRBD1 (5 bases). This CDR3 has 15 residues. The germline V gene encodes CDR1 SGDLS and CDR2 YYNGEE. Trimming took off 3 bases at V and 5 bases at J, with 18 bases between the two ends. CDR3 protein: CASSEGLYRFDEQYF. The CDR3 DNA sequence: TGTGCCAGCAGCGAGGGGTTGTACAGGTTTGACGAGCAGTACTTC.

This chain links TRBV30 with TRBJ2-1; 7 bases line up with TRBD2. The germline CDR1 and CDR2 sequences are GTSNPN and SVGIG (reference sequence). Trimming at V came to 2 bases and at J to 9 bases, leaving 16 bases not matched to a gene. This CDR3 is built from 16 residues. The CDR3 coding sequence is TGTGCCTGGAGTAACGGAGGGGAGGGAGTGAGTGGTGAGCAGTTCTTC. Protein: CAWSNGGEGVSGEQFF.